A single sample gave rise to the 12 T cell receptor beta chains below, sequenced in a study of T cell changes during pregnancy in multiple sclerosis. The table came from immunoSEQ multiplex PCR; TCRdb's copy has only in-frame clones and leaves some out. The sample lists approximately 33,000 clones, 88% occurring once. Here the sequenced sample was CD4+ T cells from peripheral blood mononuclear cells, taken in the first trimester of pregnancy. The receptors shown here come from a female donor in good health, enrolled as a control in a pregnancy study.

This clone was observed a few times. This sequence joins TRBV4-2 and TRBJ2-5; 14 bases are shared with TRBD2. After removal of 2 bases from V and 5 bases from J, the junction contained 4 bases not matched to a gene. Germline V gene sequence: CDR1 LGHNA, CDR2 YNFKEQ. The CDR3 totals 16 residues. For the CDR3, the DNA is TGTGCCAGCAGCCAACCGGGACTAGCGGGGGTGGAGACCCAGTACTTC. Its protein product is CASSQPGLAGVETQYF.

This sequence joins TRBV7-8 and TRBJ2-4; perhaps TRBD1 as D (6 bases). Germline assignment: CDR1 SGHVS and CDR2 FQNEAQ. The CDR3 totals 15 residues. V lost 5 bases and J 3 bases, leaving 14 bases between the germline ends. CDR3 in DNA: TGTGCCAGCAGCCTAGACAGGACAGACAAAAACATTCAGTACTTC. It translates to CASSLDRTDKNIQYF.

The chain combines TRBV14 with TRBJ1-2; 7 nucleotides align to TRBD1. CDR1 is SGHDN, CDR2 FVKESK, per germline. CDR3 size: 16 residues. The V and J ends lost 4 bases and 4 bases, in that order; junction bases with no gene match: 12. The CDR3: CASSPLQGLSSYGYTF. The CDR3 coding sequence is TGTGCCAGCAGCCCCCTACAGGGGCTATCGAGCTATGGCTACACCTTC.

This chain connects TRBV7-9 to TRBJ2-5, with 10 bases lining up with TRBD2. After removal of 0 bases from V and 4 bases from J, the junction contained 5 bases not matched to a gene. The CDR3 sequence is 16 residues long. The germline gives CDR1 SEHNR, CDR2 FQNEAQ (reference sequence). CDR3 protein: CASSLALSGGAETQYF. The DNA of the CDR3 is TGTGCCAGCAGCTTAGCGTTAAGCGGGGGGGCAGAGACCCAGTACTTC.

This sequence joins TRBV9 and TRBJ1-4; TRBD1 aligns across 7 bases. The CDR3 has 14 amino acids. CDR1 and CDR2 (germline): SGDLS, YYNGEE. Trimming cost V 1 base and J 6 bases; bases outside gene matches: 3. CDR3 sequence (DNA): TGTGCCAGCAGCGTATATCAGGGGGATGAAAAACTGTTTTTT. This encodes CASSVYQGDEKLFF.

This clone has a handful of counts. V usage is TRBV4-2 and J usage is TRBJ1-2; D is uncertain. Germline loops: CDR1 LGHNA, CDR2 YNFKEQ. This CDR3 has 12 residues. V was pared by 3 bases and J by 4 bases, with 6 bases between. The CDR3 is CASSHNSYGYTF. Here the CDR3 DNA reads TGTGCCAGCAGCCATAACAGCTATGGCTACACCTTC.

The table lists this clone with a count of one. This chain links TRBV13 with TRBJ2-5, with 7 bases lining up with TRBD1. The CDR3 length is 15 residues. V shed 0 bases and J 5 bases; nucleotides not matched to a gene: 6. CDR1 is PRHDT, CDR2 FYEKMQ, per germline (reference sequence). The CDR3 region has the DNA TGTGCCAGCAGCTTAGGGGCAGGGGGTCCGGAGACCCAGTACTTC. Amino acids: CASSLGAGGPETQYF.

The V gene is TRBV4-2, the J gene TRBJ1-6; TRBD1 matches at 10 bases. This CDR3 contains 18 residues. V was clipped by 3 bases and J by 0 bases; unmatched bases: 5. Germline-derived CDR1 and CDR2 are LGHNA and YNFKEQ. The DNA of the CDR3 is TGTGCCAGCAGCCACGGGACAGGGGTCCTCTCCTATAATTCACCCCTCCACTTT. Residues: CASSHGTGVLSYNSPLHF.

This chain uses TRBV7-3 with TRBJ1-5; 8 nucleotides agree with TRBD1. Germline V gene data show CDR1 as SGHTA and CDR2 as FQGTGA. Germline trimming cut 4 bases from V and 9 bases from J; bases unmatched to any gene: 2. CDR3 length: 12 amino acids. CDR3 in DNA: TGTGCCAGCAGCTCACAGGGGGGGCCCCAGCATTTT. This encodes CASSSQGGPQHF.

The CDR3 DNA reads TGTGCCAGCAGCCGGCGGGGGGGGGCAGGGCAAGAGACCCAGTACTTC. This encodes CASSRRGGAGQETQYF. This rearrangement joins TRBV7-8 to TRBJ2-5; 9 bases align to TRBD2. The length of the CDR3 is 16 residues. With V trimmed by 5 bases and J by 2 bases, 9 bases remained unmatched. Germline V gives CDR1 SGHVS, CDR2 FQNEAQ.

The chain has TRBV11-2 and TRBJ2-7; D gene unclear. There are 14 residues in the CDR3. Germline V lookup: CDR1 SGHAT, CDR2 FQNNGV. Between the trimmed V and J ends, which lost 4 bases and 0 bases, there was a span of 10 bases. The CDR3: CASSSMTDSYEQYF. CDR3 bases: TGTGCCAGCAGCTCGATGACTGACTCCTACGAGCAGTACTTC.

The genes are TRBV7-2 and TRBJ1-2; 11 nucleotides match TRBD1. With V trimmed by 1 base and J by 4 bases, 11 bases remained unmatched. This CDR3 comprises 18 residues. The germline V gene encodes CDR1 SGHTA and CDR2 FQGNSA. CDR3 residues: CASSLVGGQGALLYGYTF. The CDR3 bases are TGTGCCAGCAGCTTAGTGGGAGGACAGGGGGCTCTCCTCTATGGCTACACCTTC. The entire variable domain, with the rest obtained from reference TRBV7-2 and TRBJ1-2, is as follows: GAGVSQSPSNKVTEKGKDVELRCDPISGHTALYWYRQSLGQGLEFLIYFQGNSAPDKSGLPSDRFSAERTGGSVSTLTIQRTQQEDSAVYLCASSLVGGQGALLYGYTFGSGTRLTVV.